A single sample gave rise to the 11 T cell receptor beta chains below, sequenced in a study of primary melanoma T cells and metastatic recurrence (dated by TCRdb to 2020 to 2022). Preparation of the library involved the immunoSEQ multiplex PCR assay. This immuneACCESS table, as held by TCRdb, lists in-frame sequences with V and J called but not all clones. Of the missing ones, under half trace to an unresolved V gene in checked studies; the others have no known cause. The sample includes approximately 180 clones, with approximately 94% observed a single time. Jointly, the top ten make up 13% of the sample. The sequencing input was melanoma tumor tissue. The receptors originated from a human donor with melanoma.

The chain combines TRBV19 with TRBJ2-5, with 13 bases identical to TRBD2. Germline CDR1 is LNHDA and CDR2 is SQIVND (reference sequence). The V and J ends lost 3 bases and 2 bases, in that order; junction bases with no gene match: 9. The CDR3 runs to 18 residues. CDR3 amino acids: CASSILTSGRTKQETQYF. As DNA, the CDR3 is TGTGCCAGTAGTATCCTGACTAGCGGGAGGACCAAGCAAGAGACCCAGTACTTC.

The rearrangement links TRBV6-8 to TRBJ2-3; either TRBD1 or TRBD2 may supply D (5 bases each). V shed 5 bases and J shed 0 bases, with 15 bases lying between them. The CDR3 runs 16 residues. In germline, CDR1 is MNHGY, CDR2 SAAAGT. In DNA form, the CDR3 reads TGTGCCAGCAGTGGCTGGGTCCGGGACAGCACAGATACGCAGTATTTT. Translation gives CASSGWVRDSTDTQYF.

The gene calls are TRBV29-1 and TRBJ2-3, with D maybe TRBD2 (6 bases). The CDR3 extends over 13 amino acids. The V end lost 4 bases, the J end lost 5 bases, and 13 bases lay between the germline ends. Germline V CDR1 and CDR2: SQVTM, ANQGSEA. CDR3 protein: CSVGVRGRDTQYF. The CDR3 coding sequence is TGCAGCGTTGGGGTACGGGGGAGAGATACGCAGTATTTT.

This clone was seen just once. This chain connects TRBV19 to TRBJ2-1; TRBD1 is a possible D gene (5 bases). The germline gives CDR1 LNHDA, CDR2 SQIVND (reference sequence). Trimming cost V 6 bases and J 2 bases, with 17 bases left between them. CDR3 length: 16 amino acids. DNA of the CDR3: TGTGCCAGTAGCCAGGGCTGGGGCCGTGCCTACAATGAGCAGTTCTTC. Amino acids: CASSQGWGRAYNEQFF.

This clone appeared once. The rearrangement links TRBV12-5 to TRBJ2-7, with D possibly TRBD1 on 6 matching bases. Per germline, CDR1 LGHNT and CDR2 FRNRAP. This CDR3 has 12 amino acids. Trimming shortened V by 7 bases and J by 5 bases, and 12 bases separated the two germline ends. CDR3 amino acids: CASATGIHEQYF. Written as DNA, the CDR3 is TGTGCTAGTGCCACAGGGATCCACGAGCAGTACTTC.

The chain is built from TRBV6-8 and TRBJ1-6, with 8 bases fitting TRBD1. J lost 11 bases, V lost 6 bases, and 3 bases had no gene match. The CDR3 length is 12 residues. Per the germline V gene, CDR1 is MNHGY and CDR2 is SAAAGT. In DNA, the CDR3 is TGTGCCAGCAGCATACAGGGGGCACCCCTCCACTTT. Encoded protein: CASSIQGAPLHF.

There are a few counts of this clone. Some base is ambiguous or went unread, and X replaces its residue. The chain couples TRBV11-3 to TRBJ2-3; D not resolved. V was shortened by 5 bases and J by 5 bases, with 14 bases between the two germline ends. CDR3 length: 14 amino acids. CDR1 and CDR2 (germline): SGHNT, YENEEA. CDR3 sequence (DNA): TGTGCCAGCAGCCAGAACATAATAAYAGATACGCAGTATTTT. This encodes CASSQNIIXDTQYF.

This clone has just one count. CDR3 nucleotides: TGCAGCGTTGGGACTAGCGGGAGTTACGAGCAGTACTTC. The encoded protein is CSVGTSGSYEQYF. The chain employs TRBV29-1 and TRBJ2-7; 13 positions match TRBD2. The CDR3 extends over 13 amino acids. Per the germline V gene, CDR1 is SQVTM and CDR2 is ANQGSEA. Trimming at V came to 4 bases and at J to 4 bases, leaving 1 base not matched to a gene.

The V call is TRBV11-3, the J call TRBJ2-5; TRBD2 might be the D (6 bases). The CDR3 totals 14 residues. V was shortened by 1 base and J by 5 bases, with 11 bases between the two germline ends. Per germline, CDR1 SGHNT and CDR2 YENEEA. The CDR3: CASSLGGVLETQYF. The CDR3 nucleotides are TGTGCCAGCAGCTTAGGGGGGGTCCTGGAGACCCAGTACTTC. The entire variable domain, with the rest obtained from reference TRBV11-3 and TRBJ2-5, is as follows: EAGVVQSPRYKIIEKKQPVAFWCNPISGHNTLYWYLQNLGQGPELLIRYENEEAVDDSQLPKDRFSAERLKGVDSTLKIQPAELGDSAVYLCASSLGGVLETQYFGPGTRLLVL.

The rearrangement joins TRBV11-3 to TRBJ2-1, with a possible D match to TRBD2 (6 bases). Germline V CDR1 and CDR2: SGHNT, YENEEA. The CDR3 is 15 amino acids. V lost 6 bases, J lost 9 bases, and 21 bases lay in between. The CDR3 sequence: CASRLRDWENSEQFF. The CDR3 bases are TGTGCCAGCAGACTCCGGGACTGGGAGAATAGTGAGCAGTTCTTC.

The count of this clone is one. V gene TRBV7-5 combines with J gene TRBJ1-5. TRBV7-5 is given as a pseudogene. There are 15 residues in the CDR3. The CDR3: CASSLHGYSNQPQHF. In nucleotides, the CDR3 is TGTGCCAGCAGCTTACACGGGTATAGCAATCAGCCCCAGCATTTT.